The next 4 T cell receptor beta chains were all read from a single sample in a study of graft-versus-host responses after intestinal transplantation. These receptors' antigens are unknown. Profiled with immunoSEQ multiplex PCR; TCRdb holds only in-frame clones, not every one. The table includes around 100,000 clones, roughly 87% detected once. Sequenced material: unstimulated CD4+ T cells sorted from spleen or lymph node cells, taken before transplant. The receptors derive from a human donor who was the organ donor for an intestinal transplant.

The rearrangement links TRBV30 to TRBJ2-1; D possibly matches TRBD1 or TRBD2 (5 bases each). The V end lost 0 bases, the J end lost 7 bases, and 10 bases lay between the germline ends. This CDR3 has 13 residues. Germline V lookup: CDR1 GTSNPN, CDR2 SVGIG (reference sequence). Here the CDR3 reads CAWSVRDPNEQFF. CDR3 coding DNA: TGTGCCTGGAGTGTACGGGACCCGAATGAGCAGTTCTTC.

CDR3 loop: CAARPRGTGDSPLHF. Written as DNA, the CDR3 is TGTGCCGCTCGGCCCCGAGGTACAGGGGATTCACCCCTCCACTTT. The J gene is TRBJ1-6, the V gene TRBV10-3, with 7 nucleotides matching TRBD1. Germline-derived CDR1 and CDR2 are ENHRY and SYGVKD. This CDR3 has 15 amino acids. Trimming took 11 bases from V and 8 from J; bases not matched to a gene: 15.

As DNA, the CDR3 is TGCGCCAGCAGCTCGAAGACGGACAGGAGCACAGATACGCAGTATTTT. Translation gives CASSSKTDRSTDTQYF. The V gene is TRBV5-1, the J gene TRBJ2-3, with 7 bases matching TRBD1. Germline CDR1 and CDR2: SGHRS and YFSETQ. J was trimmed by 0 bases and V by 3 bases; bases with no gene match: 7. The CDR3 contains 16 residues.

In this sample, this clone turned up once. This CDR3 reads CASSRWAGGSYEQYF. CDR3 sequence (DNA): TGTGCCAGCAGCCGCTGGGCAGGGGGCTCCTACGAGCAGTACTTC. This chain uses TRBV7-2 with TRBJ2-7, with 7 bases that match TRBD1. The germline CDR1 and CDR2 sequences are SGHTA and FQGNSA. The CDR3 runs 15 residues. J was trimmed by 0 bases and V by 5 bases; bases with no gene match: 7.